Listed below are T cell receptor beta chains from one sample, sequenced in a study of blood T cell repertoires in COVID-19. The data were produced by immunoSEQ multiplex PCR, yet TCRdb's version contains in-frame clones alone and is incomplete. The table includes 310,000 or so clones, over 75% detected once. Sequenced input: PBMCs or T cells enriched from blood (not recorded which). These receptors came from a young woman who had recovered from COVID-19. CDR3s include the opening cysteine and the closing phenylalanine or tryptophan. Each record gives: D gene, J gene, V gene, clone size, CDR3 DNA, CDR3 protein. D genes are given only for firm matches. Size is stated for part of the rows, as once, few or many counts, or as a class when the clone is expanded.

d_gene: .
j_gene: TRBJ1-1
v_gene: TRBV5-6
abundance: .
CDR3nt: TGTGCCAGCAGCCGGTCGGGCACTGAAGCTTTCTTT
CDR3aa: CASSRSGTEAFF

d_gene: .
j_gene: TRBJ1-2
v_gene: TRBV9
abundance: .
CDR3nt: TGTGCCAGCAGCGTAGTGCCCAACCCTTCGCGGCGAGGCTACACCTTC
CDR3aa: CASSVVPNPSRRGYTF

d_gene: .
j_gene: TRBJ2-7
v_gene: TRBV29-1
abundance: .
CDR3nt: TGCAGCGTTGTGGCTAGTGGCGAGCAGTACTTC
CDR3aa: CSVVASGEQYF

d_gene: .
j_gene: TRBJ1-4
v_gene: TRBV7-9
abundance: .
CDR3nt: TGTGCCAGCAGCTTAATCGGGACTAATGAAAAACTGTTTTTT
CDR3aa: CASSLIGTNEKLFF

d_gene: .
j_gene: TRBJ2-7
v_gene: TRBV5-1
abundance: .
CDR3nt: TGCGCCAGCAGCTTAGCGAGCCGTATTACCTACGAGCAGTACTTC
CDR3aa: CASSLASRITYEQYF

d_gene: .
j_gene: TRBJ2-6
v_gene: TRBV28
abundance: .
CDR3nt: TGTGCCAGCAGTTCAGTCGCCGTGTTCTCTGGGGCCAACGTCCTGACTTTC
CDR3aa: CASSSVAVFSGANVLTF

d_gene: TRBD2
j_gene: TRBJ2-1
v_gene: TRBV24-1
abundance: .
CDR3nt: TGTGCCACCAGTGATTCCCAGCGGGAGTTCCATGAGCAGTTCTTC
CDR3aa: CATSDSQREFHEQFF

d_gene: TRBD2
j_gene: TRBJ2-2
v_gene: TRBV13
abundance: .
CDR3nt: TGTGCCAGCAGCCCCGGGACTAGCGGCGACACCGGGGAGCTGTTTTTT
CDR3aa: CASSPGTSGDTGELFF

d_gene: TRBD1
j_gene: TRBJ1-2
v_gene: TRBV7-9
abundance: many
CDR3nt: TGTGCCAGCAGCTCCGTGACAGGGGGCGATAACTATGGCTACACCTTC
CDR3aa: CASSSVTGGDNYGYTF

d_gene: .
j_gene: TRBJ1-6
v_gene: TRBV28
abundance: few
CDR3nt: TGTGCCAGCAGTTCCATCCTAGGTCTATCTAATTCACCCCTCCACTTT
CDR3aa: CASSSILGLSNSPLHF

d_gene: TRBD2
j_gene: TRBJ2-7
v_gene: TRBV5-1
abundance: .
CDR3nt: TGCGCCAGCAGCACCATTAGCGGGAGCTGGTACGAGCAGTACTTC
CDR3aa: CASSTISGSWYEQYF

d_gene: TRBD2
j_gene: TRBJ2-3
v_gene: TRBV27
abundance: once
CDR3nt: TGTGCCAGCTATTCCGGGACTAGCGGGGCAGATACGCAGTATTTT
CDR3aa: CASYSGTSGADTQYF

d_gene: .
j_gene: TRBJ1-6
v_gene: TRBV19
abundance: .
CDR3nt: TGTGCCACCCATCCAGGGGTCAGGAATTCACCCCTCCACTTT
CDR3aa: CATHPGVRNSPLHF

d_gene: .
j_gene: TRBJ1-6
v_gene: TRBV5-6
abundance: once
CDR3nt: TGTGCCAGCAGCTTGGCCGAGGGCCGTCCAACCCTCCACTTT
CDR3aa: CASSLAEGRPTLHF

d_gene: .
j_gene: TRBJ1-2
v_gene: TRBV6-2/TRBV6-3
abundance: once
CDR3nt: TGTGCCAGCAGCTATGGGACAAGCTATGGCTACACCTTC
CDR3aa: CASSYGTSYGYTF

d_gene: .
j_gene: TRBJ2-7
v_gene: TRBV7-2
abundance: .
CDR3nt: TGTGCCAGCAGCCACTACTACGAGCAGTACTTC
CDR3aa: CASSHYYEQYF

d_gene: TRBD2
j_gene: TRBJ2-1
v_gene: TRBV2
abundance: .
CDR3nt: TGTGCCAGCAGACGGGGACTAGGGACTTACAATGAGCAGTTCTTC
CDR3aa: CASRRGLGTYNEQFF

d_gene: TRBD1
j_gene: TRBJ2-7
v_gene: TRBV4-3
abundance: .
CDR3nt: TGCGCCAGCAGCCCGGAGACAGGGGATAGGTACGAGCAGTACTTC
CDR3aa: CASSPETGDRYEQYF

d_gene: TRBD1
j_gene: TRBJ2-5
v_gene: TRBV7-2
abundance: .
CDR3nt: TGTGCCAGCAGCTTAGGAGGGACAGGGGTAAAAGAGACCCAGTACTTC
CDR3aa: CASSLGGTGVKETQYF

d_gene: TRBD1
j_gene: TRBJ2-1
v_gene: TRBV29-1
abundance: .
CDR3nt: TGCAGCGTTGGCTCCCTGGGACAGGGGTTGGATGAGCAGTTCTTC
CDR3aa: CSVGSLGQGLDEQFF

d_gene: TRBD1
j_gene: TRBJ1-4
v_gene: TRBV11-2
abundance: .
CDR3nt: TGTGCCAGCAGCCTAGACAGGGTTTATGAAAAACTGTTTTTT
CDR3aa: CASSLDRVYEKLFF

d_gene: TRBD2
j_gene: TRBJ2-3
v_gene: TRBV4-1
abundance: few
CDR3nt: TGCGCCAGCAGCCTTAGCGGGAGAGGGGCAGATACGCAGTATTTT
CDR3aa: CASSLSGRGADTQYF

d_gene: .
j_gene: TRBJ2-3
v_gene: TRBV9
abundance: .
CDR3nt: TGTGCCAGCAGCTCCGACGGGGGAACAGATACGCAGTATTTT
CDR3aa: CASSSDGGTDTQYF

d_gene: TRBD2
j_gene: TRBJ2-1
v_gene: TRBV5-1
abundance: .
CDR3nt: TGCGCCAGCAGCCCAGGTGGGAGGGATACCTACAATGAGCAGTTCTTC
CDR3aa: CASSPGGRDTYNEQFF

d_gene: .
j_gene: TRBJ2-7
v_gene: TRBV20-1
abundance: once
CDR3nt: TGCAGTGCTAGAGTAATATACGAGCAGTACTTC
CDR3aa: CSARVIYEQYF

d_gene: .
j_gene: TRBJ2-5
v_gene: TRBV7-2
abundance: .
CDR3nt: TGTGCCAGCAGCTTAGCGCGGGGTTGGGAGACCCAGTACTTC
CDR3aa: CASSLARGWETQYF

d_gene: .
j_gene: TRBJ1-1
v_gene: TRBV6-4
abundance: .
CDR3nt: TGTGCCAGCCGACCAGGGGCGAGGAACACTGAAGCTTTCTTT
CDR3aa: CASRPGARNTEAFF

d_gene: TRBD1
j_gene: TRBJ1-5
v_gene: TRBV5-1
abundance: .
CDR3nt: TGCGCCAGCAGCTCGGGACAGGGGGAACAGCCCCAGCATTTT
CDR3aa: CASSSGQGEQPQHF

d_gene: .
j_gene: TRBJ1-3
v_gene: TRBV7-9
abundance: .
CDR3nt: TGTGCCAGCAGCTTGAGGACGGAGGTCTTGGGAAACACCATATATTTT
CDR3aa: CASSLRTEVLGNTIYF

d_gene: .
j_gene: TRBJ2-7
v_gene: TRBV5-4
abundance: .
CDR3nt: TGTGCCAGCAGCTCCCCTAGCGTATCCTACGAGCAGTACTTC
CDR3aa: CASSSPSVSYEQYF

d_gene: .
j_gene: TRBJ1-4
v_gene: TRBV15
abundance: .
CDR3nt: TGTGCCACCAGCAGAAGAGGGTCGGGAGCGACTAATGAAAAACTGTTTTTT
CDR3aa: CATSRRGSGATNEKLFF

d_gene: .
j_gene: TRBJ2-1
v_gene: TRBV11-3
abundance: .
CDR3nt: TGTGCCAGCAGCTTAGGGGGCATCTTACTACTTATTTACAATGAGCAGTTCTTC
CDR3aa: CASSLGGILLLIYNEQFF

d_gene: .
j_gene: TRBJ2-1
v_gene: TRBV5-1
abundance: .
CDR3nt: TGCGCCAGCAGCCCTATGTCCGGGAGTTCCTACAATGAGCAGTTCTTC
CDR3aa: CASSPMSGSSYNEQFF

d_gene: .
j_gene: TRBJ2-7
v_gene: TRBV4-3
abundance: .
CDR3nt: TGCGCCAGCAGCCTCACTCGGGCCTACGAGCAGTACTTC
CDR3aa: CASSLTRAYEQYF

d_gene: .
j_gene: TRBJ2-7
v_gene: TRBV12-3/TRBV12-4
abundance: .
CDR3nt: TGTGCCAGCAGTACCCTATCCGTCGGGCAGTACTTC
CDR3aa: CASSTLSVGQYF

d_gene: TRBD1
j_gene: TRBJ1-2
v_gene: TRBV2
abundance: .
CDR3nt: TGTGCCAGCAATTGGCGTTCACAGGGGGAGGGCTACACCTTC
CDR3aa: CASNWRSQGEGYTF

d_gene: .
j_gene: TRBJ2-2
v_gene: TRBV7-9
abundance: .
CDR3nt: TGTGCCAGCAGACAGCAGGGGAATAGCGGGGAGCTGTTTTTT
CDR3aa: CASRQQGNSGELFF

d_gene: TRBD2
j_gene: TRBJ2-7
v_gene: TRBV10-1
abundance: .
CDR3nt: TGCGCCAGCAGGGGATTTAGCGGGAGGGGGTACGAGCAGTACTTC
CDR3aa: CASRGFSGRGYEQYF

d_gene: TRBD2
j_gene: TRBJ2-1
v_gene: TRBV19
abundance: once
CDR3nt: TGTGCCAGTAGTGACGGACTAGCGGGGCCCTACAATGAGCAGTTCTTC
CDR3aa: CASSDGLAGPYNEQFF

d_gene: TRBD1
j_gene: TRBJ2-7
v_gene: TRBV2
abundance: .
CDR3nt: TGTGCCAGCAATAAACCTCCAGGAGGGGACAGGGTAATCCACGAGCAGTACTTC
CDR3aa: CASNKPPGGDRVIHEQYF